What follows are 20 T cell receptor beta chains derived from one specimen sequenced in a study of T cell repertoires in cytomegalovirus infection. Each CDR3 protein gets one entry after TCRdb re-called the reads with MiXCR. Among about 250,000 distinct CDR3 sequences listed, 17% were seen once. The specimen was CD8+ T cells from PBMCs. All receptors come from a human donor in good health (CMV status not recorded). Some clones in this sample may be carry-over from other donors' samples.

This chain links TRBV20-1 with TRBJ2-7; D remains unclear. Germline V gives CDR1 DFQATT, CDR2 SNEGSKA (reference sequence). V lost 3 bases to trimming and J lost 0 bases, with 15 bases between them. The CDR3 sequence is 15 residues long. This CDR3 reads CSASPIGSSSYEQYF. The CDR3 DNA follows: TGCAGTGCTAGCCCGATAGGATCTAGCTCCTACGAGCAGTACTTC.

The chain has TRBV5-1 and TRBJ2-3; D is undetermined. This CDR3 has 16 residues. CDR1 and CDR2 (germline): SGHRS, YFSETQ. Deletions cut 0 bases from V and 1 base from J, with 12 bases between. The DNA for the CDR3 is TGCGCCAGCAGCTTGGGGACCCTAGAGGGCACAGATACGCAGTATTTT. Translated: CASSLGTLEGTDTQYF.

This sequence joins TRBV6-1 and TRBJ2-1; TRBD1 agrees at 9 bases. Germline V gene lookup returns CDR1 MNHNS and CDR2 SASEGT. J gave up 9 bases and V 4 bases, and 7 bases lay outside the gene matches. There are 14 residues in the CDR3. As DNA, the CDR3 is TGTGCCAGCAGTGTGGGGACAGGGTTGGCTGAGCAGTTCTTC. It yields the protein CASSVGTGLAEQFF.

This chain uses TRBV2 with TRBJ2-7, with TRBD2 matching 7 bases. CDR1 is SNHLY, CDR2 FYNNEI, per germline. V trimming: 3 bases; J trimming: 0 bases; junction bases outside the gene matches: 5. This CDR3 is built from 15 residues. CDR3 bases: TGTGCCAGCAGTGATCCGGGGGGAAGCTCCTACGAGCAGTACTTC. It codes for CASSDPGGSSYEQYF.

This clonotype came up a few times. The chain combines TRBV28 with TRBJ1-1; D might be TRBD1 (5 bases). The germline gives CDR1 MDHEN, CDR2 SYDVKM. Deletions cut 2 bases from V and 0 bases from J, with 10 bases between. CDR3 length: 15 amino acids. The CDR3 sequence is CASSLRGELNTEAFF. CDR3 in DNA: TGTGCCAGCAGTTTACGGGGGGAATTGAACACTGAAGCTTTCTTT. Complete variable domain (other parts from reference TRBV28 and TRBJ1-1): DVKVTQSSRYLVKRTGEKVFLECVQDMDHENMFWYRQDPGLGLRLIYFSYDVKMKEKGDIPEGYSVSREKKERFSLILESASTNQTSMYLCASSLRGELNTEAFFGQGTRLTVV.

This clonotype was counted between two and nine times. This CDR3 reads CASSWGGSEQFF. The CDR3 DNA is TGCGCCAGCAGCTGGGGGGGGTCGGAGCAGTTCTTC. The chain links TRBV5-1 to TRBJ2-1; 7 bases agree with TRBD2. The CDR3 runs 12 residues. After removal of 3 bases from V and 10 bases from J, the junction contained 4 bases not matched to a gene. CDR1 is SGHRS, CDR2 YFSETQ, per germline. Looking up the rest from reference TRBV5-1 and TRBJ2-1 gives the full variable domain: KAGVTQTPRYLIKTRGQQVTLSCSPISGHRSVSWYQQTPGQGLQFLFEYFSETQRNKGNFPGRFSGRQFSNSRSEMNVSTLELGDSALYLCASSWGGSEQFFGPGTRLTVL.

The chain employs TRBV27 and TRBJ2-3; 8 bases map to TRBD1. The CDR3 runs 16 residues. V lost 5 bases, J lost 3 bases, and 10 bases stayed unmatched. CDR1 is MNHEY, CDR2 SMNVEV, per germline (reference sequence). The CDR3 DNA follows: TGTGCCAGCAGTGTAGATCAGGGGGCTGTGACAGATACGCAGTATTTT. Its translation: CASSVDQGAVTDTQYF.

This clonotype was picked up many times. V and J are TRBV6-5 and TRBJ2-5; D might be TRBD1 (7 bases). The CDR3 is 14 residues long. CDR1 and CDR2 (germline): MNHEY, SVGAGI. The V end lost 2 bases, the J end lost 3 bases, and 10 bases lay between the germline ends. CDR3 in amino acids: CASSYGGGEETQYF. CDR3 bases: TGTGCCAGCAGTTACGGAGGGGGCGAAGAGACCCAGTACTTC.

This clonotype was seen a handful of times. V is TRBV6-1 and J is TRBJ1-1, with D hard to call. The germline CDR1 and CDR2 sequences are MNHNS and SASEGT. V was trimmed by 5 bases and J by 8 bases, leaving 12 bases between them. This CDR3 is built from 12 residues. The CDR3 loop is CASSYDALEAFF. The CDR3 bases are TGTGCCAGCAGTTACGATGCGCTGGAAGCTTTCTTT.

This clonotype was observed at least ten times. The V call is TRBV7-9, the J call TRBJ2-7; no definite D call. V gave up 0 bases and J gave up 1 base, with 10 bases separating them. Germline CDR1 reads SEHNR; CDR2 reads FQNEAQ (reference sequence). The length of the CDR3 is 15 residues. The CDR3 sequence: CASSLAQRSSYEQYF. The DNA of the CDR3 is TGTGCCAGCAGCTTAGCGCAGCGAAGTTCCTACGAGCAGTACTTC.

This rearrangement joins TRBV6-1 to TRBJ2-7; 7 bases agree with TRBD2. J was trimmed by 0 bases and V by 0 bases; bases with no gene match: 8. Germline assignment: CDR1 MNHNS and CDR2 SASEGT. The length of the CDR3 is 17 residues. The CDR3 coding sequence is TGTGCCAGCAGTGAAGCTCCCGGATGGGGGGGCTCCTACGAGCAGTACTTC. Its protein is CASSEAPGWGGSYEQYF.

This clonotype was found many times. The rearrangement links TRBV28 to TRBJ1-3, with 8 positions matching TRBD1. Germline CDR1 and CDR2: MDHEN and SYDVKM. The CDR3 runs 21 residues. The J segment lost 0 bases and the V segment lost 2 bases, leaving 18 bases of the junction unmatched. The CDR3 here is CASSLLRRDRIPYYSGNTIYF. For the CDR3, the DNA is TGTGCCAGCAGTTTACTTCGGCGGGACAGGATTCCCTACTACTCTGGAAACACCATATATTTT.

The CDR3 loop is CASRPGLSPYEQYF. In DNA form, the CDR3 reads TGTGCCAGCAGACCCGGACTTAGCCCCTACGAGCAGTACTTC. The chain uses TRBV6-2 or TRBV6-3 and TRBJ2-7; a weak D match, TRBD2 (5 bases). Germline CDR1 is MNHEY and CDR2 is SVGEGT. The CDR3 loop spans 14 amino acids. V was trimmed by 6 bases and J by 2 bases, leaving 14 bases between them.

This clonotype came up a few times. V and J are TRBV7-3 and TRBJ2-1; TRBD2 matches at 13 bases. The CDR3 is made up of 17 amino acids. Losses at the gene ends were 4 bases for V and 2 bases for J; bases not matched to a gene: 5. Germline lookup yields CDR1 SGHTA and CDR2 FQGTGA. CDR3 nucleotides: TGTGCCAGCAGCTCCTTGACTAGCGGGGGGACCTACAATGAGCAGTTCTTC. This gives the protein CASSSLTSGGTYNEQFF.

The sample holds a few counts of this clonotype. The rearrangement joins TRBV6-2 or TRBV6-3 to TRBJ2-7; TRBD2 matches 14 bases. The CDR3 runs 18 residues. CDR1 and CDR2 (germline): MNHEY, SVGEGT. Trimming took 5 bases from V and 0 from J; bases not matched to a gene: 9. Here the CDR3 DNA reads TGTGCCAGCAGTATGGGACTAGCGGGGGACCCACACTCCTACGAGCAGTACTTC. The encoded protein is CASSMGLAGDPHSYEQYF.

This clonotype was detected a few times. V and J are TRBV6-5 and TRBJ2-3; D is perhaps TRBD1 (6 bases). The V and J ends lost 2 bases and 0 bases respectively, with 12 bases between them. The CDR3 consists of 16 residues. Germline V lookup: CDR1 MNHEY, CDR2 SVGAGI. The CDR3 loop is CASSYEAGASTDTQYF. CDR3 nucleotides: TGTGCCAGCAGTTACGAGGCAGGGGCTAGCACAGATACGCAGTATTTT.

The chain has TRBV19 and TRBJ2-7; perhaps TRBD2 as D (6 bases). With 0 bases removed from V and 1 base from J, the gap between germline ends came to 7 bases. The CDR3 runs to 14 residues. Germline lookup yields CDR1 LNHDA and CDR2 SQIVND (reference sequence). The CDR3 DNA follows: TGTGCCAGTAGTATAGAGGAGGGTTCCTACGAGCAGTACTTC. Translation: CASSIEEGSYEQYF.

This clonotype occurred many times. The chain combines TRBV7-6 with TRBJ2-3; D is unresolved. Germline V gives CDR1 SGHVS, CDR2 FNYEAQ. The V and J ends lost 4 bases and 6 bases respectively, with 14 bases between them. CDR3 length: 14 residues. The CDR3 coding sequence is TGTGCCAGCAGCTCCACTGGAACCCAGGATACGCAGTATTTT. It codes for CASSSTGTQDTQYF. The full variable domain, its missing parts supplied by reference TRBV7-6 and TRBJ2-3, is GAGVSQSPRYKVTKRGQDVALRCDPISGHVSLYWYRQALGQGPEFLTYFNYEAQQDKSGLPNDRFSAERPEGSISTLTIQRTEQRDSAMYRCASSSTGTQDTQYFGPGTRLTVL.

This clonotype was picked up a small number of times. Here the CDR3 reads CASWRGYGTEAFF. The CDR3 nucleotides read TGTGCCAGCTGGCGGGGGTACGGCACTGAAGCTTTCTTT. This rearrangement joins TRBV6-1 to TRBJ1-1; perhaps TRBD1 as D (5 bases). Germline V gene sequence: CDR1 MNHNS, CDR2 SASEGT. Trimming removed 8 bases from V and 4 bases from J, with 14 bases in between. The CDR3 sequence is 13 residues long.

This clonotype was picked up a small number of times. V is TRBV7-9 and J is TRBJ1-1; D perhaps matches TRBD1 (5 bases). This CDR3 region has 16 residues. V shed 5 bases and J shed 6 bases, with 22 bases lying between them. Germline CDR1 is SEHNR and CDR2 is FQNEAQ (reference sequence). The CDR3 DNA reads as TGTGCCAGCAGCCCCAAGTCAGCCAAGGGGTACCCTGAAGCTTTCTTT. Translation: CASSPKSAKGYPEAFF.